The entry that follows covers one T cell receptor beta chain sequence. What it binds is unknown. This may stem from a read error, because a much larger clone lies one nucleotide away. This entry is derived from a study of molecular identifiers for immune sequencing clone quantification. For bulk TCR libraries, previously described methods and listed TCR primers were used. Via MiXCR, TCRdb re-called the PCR reads, giving one row per CDR3 protein. The sample contains under 800,000 distinct CDR3 sequences, approximately 24% of which appear only once. Germline V gene data show CDR1 as LNHDA and CDR2 as SQIVND (reference sequence). This CDR3 has 15 residues. Study-wide results and limits: The study found clones above 20 RNA copies held over 97% of effector molecules and under 1% in naive cells.

Construction of naive CD8 libraries employed roughly 18,000 to 1,100,000 sorted cells together with 10%, 30% or 50% RNA. Using a CD8+CD4-CCR7+CD45RA+ phenotype, naive CD8 T cells were sorted. Sequencing input: naive CD8+ T cells from blood, with Jurkat cell RNA spiked in. The subset: FACS-sorted CD8+CD4-CCR7+CD45RA+ naive T cells. The sequence was obtained from a human donor in good health. Some libraries in this study had Jurkat cell RNA spiked in. The chain joins TRBV19 to TRBJ1-5, with 8 bases lining up with TRBD1. This chain's CDR3 is CASSMGGQGTQPPHF. The CDR3 bases are TGTGCCAGTAGTATGGGCGGACAGGGAACGCAGCCCCCGCATTTT.